One and the same sample provided the 22 T cell receptor beta chains below, sequenced in a study of cytomegalovirus exposure and HLA in healthy donors. This PCR relied on a set of 60 Vbeta primers and 13 Jbeta primers. Data came from immunoSEQ multiplex PCR; TCRdb stores just in-frame clones and leaves some out. Among fewer than 85,000 clones listed, around 81% were seen once. The sequenced sample was PBMCs. Source of these receptors: a male donor in good health and CMV-seropositive.

A single count supports this clone. The rearrangement uses TRBV28 and TRBJ1-1, with D maybe TRBD1 (5 bases). Germline CDR1 reads MDHEN; CDR2 reads SYDVKM. This CDR3 is built from 12 residues. Trimming removed 7 bases at V and 5 bases at J, with 11 bases between. In nucleotides, the CDR3 is TGTGCCAGCACCTTACAGGAGACTGAAGCTTTCTTT. Translating it yields CASTLQETEAFF.

The chain combines TRBV27 with TRBJ1-3; D uncertain. This CDR3 comprises 14 residues. V lost 6 bases and J lost 1, with 10 bases in between. The germline CDR1 and CDR2 sequences are MNHEY and SMNVEV (reference sequence). CDR3 bases: TGTGCCAGCAGCACGGGGTTTTCTGGAAACACCATATATTTT. Residues: CASSTGFSGNTIYF.

The chain uses TRBV19 and TRBJ2-2, with a possible D match to TRBD2 (6 bases). Germline V gene data show CDR1 as LNHDA and CDR2 as SQIVND (reference sequence). Trimming shortened V by 6 bases and J by 8 bases, and 22 bases separated the two germline ends. The CDR3 sequence is 16 residues long. The CDR3 is CASSRIAEISAGELFF. CDR3 sequence (DNA): TGTGCCAGTAGCCGTATAGCGGAAATAAGCGCAGGGGAGCTGTTTTTT. The variable domain in full, completed from reference TRBV19 and TRBJ2-2, reads DGGITQSPKYLFRKEGQNVTLSCEQNLNHDAMYWYRQDPGQGLRLIYYSQIVNDFQKGDIAEGYSVSREKKESFPLTVTSAQKNPTAFYLCASSRIAEISAGELFFGEGSRLTVL.

The sample holds a few counts of this clone. V gene TRBV6-6 combines with J gene TRBJ1-1, with D uncertain. V lost 6 bases and J 1 base, leaving 12 bases between the germline ends. This CDR3 comprises 14 residues. Germline V CDR1 and CDR2: MNHNY, SVGAGI (reference sequence). CDR3 nucleotide sequence: TGTGCCAGCAGAAGCCCCCAAGAGAACACTGAAGCTTTCTTT. Amino acids: CASRSPQENTEAFF.

J is TRBJ2-7 and V is TRBV5-1; 9 bases are shared with TRBD2. This CDR3 comprises 16 residues. Trimming at V came to 3 bases and at J to 1 base, leaving 8 bases not matched to a gene. Germline CDR1 is SGHRS and CDR2 is YFSETQ. The CDR3 region is CASSWSSGGRSYEQYF. CDR3 coding DNA: TGCGCCAGCAGCTGGAGTAGCGGGGGAAGATCCTACGAGCAGTACTTC.

The chain couples TRBV10-3 to TRBJ2-1; weak D call: TRBD2 (6 bases). The germline CDR1 and CDR2 sequences are ENHRY and SYGVKD. The CDR3 sequence is 13 residues long. The V end was cut by 9 bases, the J end by 5 bases, with 14 bases between. This chain's CDR3 is CAMTGTSNNEQFF. Here the CDR3 DNA reads TGTGCCATGACCGGGACTTCGAACAATGAGCAGTTCTTC.

This clone was observed a handful of times. This chain connects TRBV11-2 to TRBJ1-3; D perhaps matches TRBD1 (5 bases). The CDR3 loop spans 14 amino acids. Trimming pared 4 bases from V and 1 base from J, leaving 8 bases between. The germline CDR1 and CDR2 sequences are SGHAT and FQNNGV. The CDR3 nucleotides are TGTGCCAGCAGCTCCAGACAGTCTGGAAACACCATATATTTT. Its translation is CASSSRQSGNTIYF.

This chain uses TRBV6-1 with TRBJ2-7; tentative D call: TRBD2 (6 bases). V was shortened by 8 bases and J by 0 bases, with 14 bases between the two germline ends. Germline V lookup: CDR1 MNHNS, CDR2 SASEGT. The CDR3 loop spans 14 amino acids. For the CDR3, the DNA is TGTGCCAGCGGGACTCCGGGAAACTCCTACGAGCAGTACTTC. This codes for CASGTPGNSYEQYF.

The gene calls are TRBV5-4 and TRBJ1-5; no clear D. CDR1 and CDR2 (germline): SGHNT, YYREEE (reference sequence). The CDR3 sequence is 13 residues long. The V end was cut by 3 bases, the J end by 2 bases, with 6 bases between. CDR3 sequence reads: CASSSNGNQPQHF. The CDR3 region has the DNA TGTGCCAGCAGCTCCAATGGCAATCAGCCCCAGCATTTT.

This chain joins TRBV14 and TRBJ2-6, with 8 bases identical to TRBD2. This CDR3 has 17 amino acids. With V trimmed by 2 bases and J by 1 base, 4 bases remained unmatched. Germline CDR1 reads SGHDN; CDR2 reads FVKESK. Here the CDR3 DNA reads TGTGCCAGCAGCCAAAGGCTAGCGGGTTCTGGGGCCAACGTCCTGACTTTC. Translating gives CASSQRLAGSGANVLTF. The whole variable domain, remainder taken from reference TRBV14 and TRBJ2-6, is EAGVTQFPSHSVIEKGQTVTLRCDPISGHDNLYWYRRVMGKEIKFLLHFVKESKQDESGMPNNRFLAERTGGTYSTLKVQPAELEDSGVYFCASSQRLAGSGANVLTFGAGSRLTVL.

The chain joins TRBV7-9 to TRBJ2-2, with D unresolved. Trimming removed 5 bases from V and 3 bases from J, with 10 bases in between. The CDR3 contains 14 residues. Germline lookup yields CDR1 SEHNR and CDR2 FQNEAQ (reference sequence). This CDR3 is CASSRELDTGELFF. The CDR3 DNA is TGTGCCAGCAGCCGCGAACTCGACACCGGGGAGCTGTTTTTT.

The chain is built from TRBV10-3 and TRBJ2-3; D might be TRBD2 (5 bases). Trimming took off 5 bases at V and 6 bases at J, with 12 bases between the two ends. CDR1 and CDR2 (germline): ENHRY, SYGVKD. This CDR3 region has 13 residues. CDR3 residues: CAISRTGPDTQYF. The CDR3 DNA sequence: TGTGCCATCAGTAGGACTGGTCCCGATACGCAGTATTTT.

The sample holds one count of this clone. The CDR3 sequence: CASSLWQGGADTQYF. CDR3 nucleotides: TGTGCCAGCAGTTTATGGCAGGGTGGTGCAGATACGCAGTATTTT. The V call is TRBV28, the J call TRBJ2-3; possible D gene TRBD1, 5 bases. The germline V gene has CDR1 MDHEN and CDR2 SYDVKM. This CDR3 is built from 15 residues. V was trimmed by 0 bases and J by 4 bases, leaving 11 bases between them. Together with reference TRBV28 and TRBJ2-3, the CDR3 gives the full variable domain: DVKVTQSSRYLVKRTGEKVFLECVQDMDHENMFWYRQDPGLGLRLIYFSYDVKMKEKGDIPEGYSVSREKKERFSLILESASTNQTSMYLCASSLWQGGADTQYFGPGTRLTVL.

The rearrangement joins TRBV4-1 to TRBJ1-5; D is unclear. Germline lookup yields CDR1 MGHRA and CDR2 YSYEKL. With 3 bases removed from V and 7 bases from J, the gap between germline ends came to 19 bases. The CDR3 is 16 residues long. The chain's CDR3 is CASSHPARDTRQPQHF. As DNA, the CDR3 is TGCGCCAGCAGCCACCCGGCCCGGGATACACGGCAGCCCCAGCATTTT.

V and J are TRBV7-2 and TRBJ2-1; D perhaps matches TRBD2 (6 bases). CDR1 SGHTA and CDR2 FQGNSA come from the germline V gene. The V and J ends lost 5 bases and 13 bases respectively, with 18 bases between them. The CDR3 consists of 13 residues. CDR3 in DNA: TGTGCCAGCAGCCCGCGGGACCCCAACACACAGTTCTTC. This codes for CASSPRDPNTQFF.

The DNA of the CDR3 is TGCGCCAGCAGCCAAGGGGGCTGGGGCTCCTACGAGCAGTACTTC. Amino acids: CASSQGGWGSYEQYF. The V and J genes are TRBV4-1 and TRBJ2-7, with D possibly being TRBD1 (5 bases). Germline V gives CDR1 MGHRA, CDR2 YSYEKL. V gave up 1 base and J gave up 0 bases, with 10 bases separating them. The CDR3 is 15 residues long.

The rearrangement links TRBV5-4 to TRBJ1-4; possible D gene TRBD1, 5 bases. Trimming removed 1 base from V and 8 bases from J, with 18 bases in between. Germline CDR1 reads SGHNT; CDR2 reads YYREEE (reference sequence). The CDR3 runs to 16 residues. The CDR3 loop reads CASSLFGGGTGEKLFF. The CDR3 nucleotides are TGTGCCAGCAGCTTGTTCGGGGGAGGGACTGGAGAAAAACTGTTTTTT.

The chain joins TRBV28 to TRBJ1-5; perhaps TRBD1 as D (5 bases). The CDR3 covers 15 residues. Germline V gene lookup returns CDR1 MDHEN and CDR2 SYDVKM. V shed 6 bases and J shed 5 bases, with 17 bases lying between them. The CDR3 region is CASSWGIFGDQPQHF. For the CDR3, the DNA is TGTGCCAGCAGCTGGGGCATATTCGGAGATCAGCCCCAGCATTTT. The full variable domain, rest sourced from reference TRBV28 and TRBJ1-5, is DVKVTQSSRYLVKRTGEKVFLECVQDMDHENMFWYRQDPGLGLRLIYFSYDVKMKEKGDIPEGYSVSREKKERFSLILESASTNQTSMYLCASSWGIFGDQPQHFGDGTRLSIL.

The chain employs TRBV19 and TRBJ1-4, with D perhaps matching TRBD1 (5 bases). There are 15 residues in the CDR3. Per germline, CDR1 LNHDA and CDR2 SQIVND (reference sequence). The V and J ends lost 5 bases and 7 bases respectively, with 17 bases between them. DNA for the CDR3: TGTGCCAGTAGTGATTACGGGGGTGCGGGTGAAAAACTGTTTTTT. Residues: CASSDYGGAGEKLFF.

The chain employs TRBV4-2 and TRBJ1-1; TRBD1 matches 11 bases. Germline CDR1 reads LGHNA; CDR2 reads YNFKEQ. V lost 3 bases to trimming and J lost 5 bases; unmatched junction nucleotides: 8. This CDR3 is built from 16 residues. The CDR3 DNA reads as TGTGCCAGCAGCCAGCTAGGACAGGGGGCGAGGACTGAAGCTTTCTTT. It codes for CASSQLGQGARTEAFF.

The genes are TRBV4-3 and TRBJ2-3; 14 bases fit TRBD2. This CDR3 has 16 amino acids. V lost 4 bases, J lost 4 bases, and 4 bases stayed unmatched. The germline V gene has CDR1 LGHNA and CDR2 YSLEER. CDR3 amino acids: CASSPGTSGGSDTQYF. The CDR3 nucleotides are TGCGCCAGCAGCCCGGGGACTAGCGGGGGATCAGATACGCAGTATTTT.

J is TRBJ2-5 and V is TRBV7-3; D unresolved. The CDR3 is 13 residues long. V was pared by 5 bases and J by 5 bases, with 12 bases between. CDR1 and CDR2 from the germline V gene are SGHTA and FQGTGA. CDR3 sequence: CASSAKFGETQYF. Here the CDR3 DNA reads TGTGCCAGCAGCGCTAAATTCGGTGAGACCCAGTACTTC.